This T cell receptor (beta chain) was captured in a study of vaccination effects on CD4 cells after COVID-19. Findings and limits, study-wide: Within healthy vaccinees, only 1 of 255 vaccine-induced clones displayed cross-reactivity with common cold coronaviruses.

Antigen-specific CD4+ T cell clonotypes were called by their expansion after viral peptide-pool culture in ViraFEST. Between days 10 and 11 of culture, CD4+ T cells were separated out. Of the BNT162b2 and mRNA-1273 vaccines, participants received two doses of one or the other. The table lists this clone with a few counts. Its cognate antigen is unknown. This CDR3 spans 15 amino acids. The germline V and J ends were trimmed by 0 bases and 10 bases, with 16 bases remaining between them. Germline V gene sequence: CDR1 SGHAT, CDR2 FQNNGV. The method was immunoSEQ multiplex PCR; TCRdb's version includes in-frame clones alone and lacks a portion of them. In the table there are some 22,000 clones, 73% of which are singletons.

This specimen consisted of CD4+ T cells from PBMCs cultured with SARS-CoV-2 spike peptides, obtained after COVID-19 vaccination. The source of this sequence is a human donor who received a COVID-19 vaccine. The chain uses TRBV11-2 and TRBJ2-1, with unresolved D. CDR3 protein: CASSLESLAGYEQFF. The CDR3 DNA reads TGTGCCAGCAGCTTAGAGAGTTTGGCCGGCTACGAGCAGTTCTTC.